This TCR beta chain was captured in a study of radiotherapy plus CTLA-4 blockade in lung cancer. Study as a whole: Of the patients, roughly 17% showed objective responses and approximately 34% attained disease control.

In chemo-refractory metastatic non-small-cell lung cancer, patients got ipilimumab CTLA-4 blockade together with focal radiation. The study's findings and limits: TCR clones of tumor origin grew in blood after radiotherapy plus ipilimumab. Together with interferon-beta, which increased in serum after radiation, early dynamic changes in blood T cell clones were reportedly the best predictors of response.

As for this clone: Its matching antigen is unknown.

Generated by immunoSEQ multiplex PCR, the TCRdb table keeps only in-frame clones and is missing some. The table lists 85,000 to 95,000 clones, around 83% of them singletons. Sequenced material: peripheral blood, taken from a patient treated with radiotherapy plus ipilimumab. The sequence derives from a human donor with non-small cell lung cancer that progressed on radiotherapy plus ipilimumab.

CDR3 sequence reads: CASTSSRGGLSQPQHF. The CDR3, as DNA: TGTGCCAGCACCTCCTCGAGGGGAGGGCTAAGTCAGCCCCAGCATTTT. The V call is TRBV7-8, the J call TRBJ1-5; a weak D match, TRBD1 (5 bases). The CDR3 totals 16 residues. Looked up from germline, CDR1 is SGHVS and CDR2 is FQNEAQ. Trimming shortened V by 7 bases and J by 6 bases, and 22 bases separated the two germline ends.